The 14 T cell receptor beta chains reported below all come from one sample, sequenced in a study of T cell repertoires in cytomegalovirus infection. No antigen is known for these receptors. TCRdb redid the calling of the reads with MiXCR, one entry per CDR3 protein. The repertoire holds tens of thousands of distinct CDR3 sequences, roughly a third seen once, with just under 70% in the top ten. Sample: PBMCs, sequenced either directly or after in vitro stimulation (not recorded which). These receptors originate from a human donor in good health (CMV status not recorded). Some clones in this sample may be carry-over from other donors' samples.

The chain links TRBV12-3 or TRBV12-4 to TRBJ2-5; tentatively, D is TRBD1 (5 bases). The ends were cut back, 7 bases at V and 1 base at J, with 13 bases in the middle. The CDR3 length is 14 residues. CDR3 protein: CASTKGQGQETQYF. CDR3 bases: TGTGCCAGCACTAAGGGGCAGGGCCAAGAGACCCAGTACTTC.

V and J are TRBV12-5 and TRBJ2-7, with 9 bases identical to TRBD2. There are 18 residues in the CDR3. V shed 3 bases, J shed 4 bases, and the junction held 16 bases outside the gene matches. Germline V gene lookup returns CDR1 LGHNT and CDR2 FRNRAP. The CDR3 DNA reads TGTGCTAGTGGTTTCCCTAGCGGGACCCCCCGAAGCATGTACGAGCAGTACTTC. As protein: CASGFPSGTPRSMYEQYF.

The rearrangement joins TRBV12-5 to TRBJ2-7; D is unclear. V dropped 3 bases and J dropped 5 bases, with 8 bases sitting between them. Germline-derived CDR1 and CDR2 are LGHNT and FRNRAP. The CDR3 extends over 12 amino acids. The CDR3 loop is CASGFPLNEQYF. The CDR3 nucleotides read TGTGCTAGTGGTTTCCCACTAAACGAGCAGTACTTC.

CDR3 coding DNA: TGCGCCAGCAGCCCTCGCTCTAGCGGGAGTGAGACCCAGTACTTC. Amino acid sequence: CASSPRSSGSETQYF. The V call is TRBV4-3, the J call TRBJ2-5; TRBD2 aligns across 10 bases. V trimming: 4 bases; J trimming: 5 bases; junction bases outside the gene matches: 7. CDR1 and CDR2 (germline): LGHNA, YSLEER. This CDR3 is 15 amino acids long.

The V gene is TRBV11-2, the J gene TRBJ2-2; 8 nucleotides line up with TRBD1. CDR1 is SGHAT, CDR2 FQNNGV, per germline. The CDR3 length is 16 residues. V lost 5 bases to trimming and J lost 3 bases; unmatched junction nucleotides: 8. DNA for the CDR3: TGTGCCAGCAGCAAAACAAAGACAGGGGACACCGGGGAGCTGTTTTTT. This encodes CASSKTKTGDTGELFF.

The chain recombines TRBV20-1 with TRBJ2-3; D remains ambiguous. Deletions cut 1 base from V and 2 bases from J, with 7 bases between. The CDR3 runs 13 residues. Germline assignment: CDR1 DFQATT and CDR2 SNEGSKA (reference sequence). CDR3 residues: CSARGGNTDTQYF. The CDR3 bases are TGCAGTGCTAGAGGGGGAAACACAGATACGCAGTATTTT.

There are many counts of this clonotype. J is TRBJ2-7 and V is TRBV7-2, with a possible D match to TRBD2 (7 bases). The germline V gene has CDR1 SGHTA and CDR2 FQGNSA. The CDR3 is made up of 19 amino acids. V dropped 5 bases and J dropped 6 bases, with 32 bases sitting between them. CDR3 sequence: CASSARGGGWKYLLSEQYF. DNA for the CDR3: TGTGCCAGCAGCGCACGAGGGGGGGGGTGGAAGTATCTATTAAGCGAGCAGTACTTC.

The chain employs TRBV7-2 and TRBJ1-6; maybe TRBD1 (6 bases). Trimming left V 3 bases short and J 10 bases short, with 10 bases between. Germline CDR1 SGHTA, CDR2 FQGNSA. CDR3 length equals 13 residues. The CDR3, as DNA: TGTGCCAGCAGCTTCGGTCAGGGGTCACCCCTCCACTTT. Translation: CASSFGQGSPLHF.

This chain links TRBV20-1 with TRBJ2-1; 7 bases line up with TRBD2. This CDR3 has 13 amino acids. Per the germline V gene, CDR1 is DFQATT and CDR2 is SNEGSKA (reference sequence). The J segment lost 7 bases and the V segment lost 2 bases, leaving 5 bases of the junction unmatched. The CDR3: CSARREAWNEQFF. The CDR3 DNA reads TGCAGTGCTAGACGGGAGGCATGGAATGAGCAGTTCTTC.

This clonotype has only a few counts. The chain combines TRBV7-9 with TRBJ2-7, with TRBD1 as a possible D gene (6 bases). Per the germline V gene, CDR1 is SEHNR and CDR2 is FQNEAQ (reference sequence). This CDR3 is built from 15 residues. Trimming stripped 4 bases from V and 2 bases from J, with 15 bases between. CDR3: CASSWGHPRAYEQYF. The CDR3 nucleotides are TGTGCCAGCAGCTGGGGACATCCGAGGGCCTACGAGCAGTACTTC.

The chain links TRBV20-1 to TRBJ1-5; no definite D call. The germline CDR1 and CDR2 sequences are DFQATT and SNEGSKA (reference sequence). Trimming removed 6 bases from V and 3 bases from J, with 12 bases in between. CDR3 length equals 13 residues. The CDR3, as DNA: TGCAGTGCCTTCGTGGGTAACAATCAGCCCCAGCATTTT. This gives the protein CSAFVGNNQPQHF.

This clonotype has more than one count but fewer than ten. The J gene is TRBJ2-1, the V gene TRBV5-1, with D possibly TRBD1 on 5 matching bases. Per the germline V gene, CDR1 is SGHRS and CDR2 is YFSETQ. There are 14 residues in the CDR3. V gave up 0 bases and J gave up 8 bases, with 12 bases separating them. The CDR3: CASSLVRQGDEQFF. CDR3 nucleotides: TGCGCCAGCAGCTTGGTCCGCCAGGGCGATGAGCAGTTCTTC.

The chain is built from TRBV19 and TRBJ2-4, with unresolved D. The CDR3 consists of 14 residues. Trimming cost V 5 bases and J 6 bases, with 14 bases left between them. Germline loops: CDR1 LNHDA, CDR2 SQIVND (reference sequence). For the CDR3, the DNA is TGTGCCAGTAGTTGGACGGCCCTTGGAAACATTCAGTACTTC. Protein product: CASSWTALGNIQYF.

V is TRBV5-1 and J is TRBJ2-2, with a possible D match to TRBD1 (5 bases). V lost 4 bases and J lost 0, with 7 bases in between. This CDR3 contains 14 residues. CDR1 SGHRS and CDR2 YFSETQ come from the germline V gene. DNA of the CDR3: TGCGCCAGCAGCGGACACGCGAACACCGGGGAGCTGTTTTTT. It encodes CASSGHANTGELFF.